This T cell receptor (beta chain) originates from a study of blood T cells in healthy people across ages. Germline lookup yields CDR1 SGHRS and CDR2 YFSETQ. Trimming cost V 0 bases and J 7 bases; bases outside gene matches: 7. CDR3 length equals 15 residues. Concerning this clonotype itself: Its cognate antigen is unknown.

The study, taken as a whole, reports: Changes seen in expanded clonotypes were possibly confounded by donor CMV status left unknown. A strong correlation was seen between TCR beta diversity and naive T cell percentage.

Next came a second PCR, run for roughly 6 to 11 cycles, which used a sample-barcoded 5' primer along with a J-beta primer mix. Each cDNA molecule carried a tag from a template-switch adaptor that contained 12 random nucleotides. TCRdb processed the 5' RACE reads anew with MiXCR; each CDR3 protein has one entry. The data hold about 630,000 distinct CDR3 sequences, with around 21% observed a single time. This TCR came from a man between 65 and 85 years old in good health. The sequencing sample was made of blood. The chain has TRBV5-1 and TRBJ2-1; TRBD2 matches 7 bases. As DNA, the CDR3 is TGCGCCAGCAGCTTGGACGCGGGAGTTGTGAATGAGCAGTTCTTC. Protein product: CASSLDAGVVNEQFF. The whole variable domain, remainder taken from reference TRBV5-1 and TRBJ2-1, is KAGVTQTPRYLIKTRGQQVTLSCSPISGHRSVSWYQQTPGQGLQFLFEYFSETQRNKGNFPGRFSGRQFSNSRSEMNVSTLELGDSALYLCASSLDAGVVNEQFFGPGTRLTVL.